A single TCR beta chain is shown here with its context. Antigen specificity is unknown. PCR was performed using 60 Vbeta and 13 Jbeta primers. The method was immunoSEQ multiplex PCR; TCRdb's version includes in-frame clones alone and lacks a portion of them. This sample has around 150,000 clones; roughly three quarters occur once, and the top ten carry about 3.1%. The data belong to a study of cytomegalovirus exposure and HLA in healthy donors. Study conclusions and caveats: In terms of immune exposure information, only CMV serostatus was available. Versus the approximately 700-donor mean, an Asian-associated ancestry cluster reportedly showed fewer N-insertions in a later analysis. Within an earlier analysis, most TCR beta V segments proved productive either about 90% or about 30% of the time.

This CDR3 comprises 15 residues. Germline V CDR1 and CDR2: SGHRS, YFSETQ. V shed 4 bases, J shed 5 bases, and the junction held 3 bases outside the gene matches. The receptor was derived from a man aged 35 to 55 in good health and CMV-seronegative. Input material: PBMCs. The chain uses TRBV5-1 and TRBJ2-2; TRBD2 aligns across 12 bases. The CDR3 protein is CASSPLAGGTGELFF. CDR3 nucleotides: TGCGCCAGCAGCCCCCTAGCGGGGGGGACCGGGGAGCTGTTTTTT. Based on the CDR3 plus reference TRBV5-1 and TRBJ2-2, the full variable domain is KAGVTQTPRYLIKTRGQQVTLSCSPISGHRSVSWYQQTPGQGLQFLFEYFSETQRNKGNFPGRFSGRQFSNSRSEMNVSTLELGDSALYLCASSPLAGGTGELFFGEGSRLTVL.